This T cell receptor beta chain was profiled in a study of blood T cell repertoires in COVID-19 (dated by TCRdb to the early 2020s). Regarding the study in general: The collaborator samples originated in the United States, Italy and Spain and spanned the acute and convalescent phases of COVID-19. The material from the prospective study consisted of cDNA or gDNA derived from T cells, B-cell-depleted T cells, or PBMCs. Deeply sampled blood TCRbeta repertoires from subjects exposed to, actively infected with, or recovered from COVID-19 were included in the dataset. The repertoires were released in a freely available public database meant as a resource for research on the immune response to SARS-CoV-2. The samples were drawn from the first 160 participants of the ongoing ImmuneRACE study and from 1,200 or so subjects provided by 6 global collaborators. Nearly every sample came with metadata listing a de-identified subject ID, COVID-19 status, age in years and sex. HLA class I and class II types, where available, came from metadata supplied by the sample provider rather than from assay-based typing.

Study-level results and caveats: Clinical and demographic metadata were provided uncurated, with the amount varying by source and participant.

The CDR3 numbers 15 residues from cysteine through phenylalanine. The CDR3 DNA has 45 bases and is translated from base 1. V gives up 5 bases and J gives up 1 base, and the segment between their germline ends measures 14 bases. The germline V gene supplies CDR1 MNHEY and CDR2 SVGEGT. As for this clone: What antigen it recognizes has not been identified. Base qualities were left out, and no much larger clone turns up one base away.

The immunoSEQ Assay, a bias-controlled multiplex PCR, was used to amplify TCRbeta CDR3 regions from genomic DNA. The authors processed their data as follows. Nucleated cell counts per sample were estimated from amplification of reference gene primers within the assay. Sequence reads were collapsed and filtered to measure the absolute abundance of every unique TCRbeta CDR3 rearrangement. For each sample, productive Simpson clonality was calculated as the square root of Simpson's diversity index across productive rearrangements. Held by TCRdb, this immuneACCESS table contains in-frame sequences only and omits some clones. Under half of the omission traces to an unresolved V gene where checked; the cause of the rest is unknown. Clone size and V and J calls were adopted from that table, with D and trimming inferred from the DNA. A total of some 88,000 clones appear in this sample, less than 90% of them only once. Jointly, the top ten make up about 7.2% of the sample.

Each collaborating institution followed its own protocols to collect whole blood in K2EDTA tubes. For TCRbeta analysis, collaborators shipped samples in one of three forms: frozen whole blood, isolated PBMCs, or DNA extracted from either of those sample types. The V and J genes are TRBV6-2 or TRBV6-3 and TRBJ1-1, with no confident D gene call. The receptor was derived from a man aged 55-75 years with acute or convalescent COVID-19. Sequences were obtained from peripheral blood. The CDR3 has the sequence CASSLFGVSNTEAFF. The nucleotide sequence reads TGTGCCAGCAGTCTGTTCGGGGTCTCGAACACTGAAGCTTTCTTT.